The table lists the clone carrying this TCR beta chain with a few counts. This specimen comes from a study of blood T cell repertoires in COVID-19. Study details: The origin of the acute and convalescent COVID-19 samples was the United States, Italy and Spain. From T cells, B-cell-depleted T cells, or PBMCs came the material, which was cDNA or gDNA.

V dropped 5 bases and J dropped 7; count of bases not matched to a gene: 5. The CDR3 is 14 amino acids. The germline V gene encodes CDR1 SGHTA and CDR2 FQGNSA. In the authors' methods: The assay estimated nucleated cells by amplifying reference gene primers. Clones were read by immunoSEQ multiplex PCR, and TCRdb kept only the in-frame ones, dropping some. V and J calls and clone size are given by that table; D and trimming were obtained from the DNA. The data contain about 140,000 clones, 84% of them singletons. The V and J genes are TRBV7-2 and TRBJ1-2, with 12 bases that match TRBD1. The specimen was peripheral blood. The sequence was obtained from a man aged 60-69 years with active or convalescent COVID-19. CDR3 bases: TGTGCCAGCAGCCGGGGACAGGGGGCTTTTGGCTACACCTTC. Translated: CASSRGQGAFGYTF.